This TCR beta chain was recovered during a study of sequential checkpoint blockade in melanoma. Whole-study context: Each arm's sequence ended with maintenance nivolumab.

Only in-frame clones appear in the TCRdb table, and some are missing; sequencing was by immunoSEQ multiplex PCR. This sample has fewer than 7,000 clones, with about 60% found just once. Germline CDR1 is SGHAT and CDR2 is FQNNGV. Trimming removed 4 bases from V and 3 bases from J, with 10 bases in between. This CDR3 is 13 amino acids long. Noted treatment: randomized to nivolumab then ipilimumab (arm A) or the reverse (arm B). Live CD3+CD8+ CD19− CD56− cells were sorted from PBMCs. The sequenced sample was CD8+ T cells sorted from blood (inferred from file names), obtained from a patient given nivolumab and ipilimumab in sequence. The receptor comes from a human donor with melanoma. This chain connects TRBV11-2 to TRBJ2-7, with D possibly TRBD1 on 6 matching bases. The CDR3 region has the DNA TGTGCCAGCAGCTCATACAGGGACTACGAGCAGTACTTC. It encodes CASSSYRDYEQYF. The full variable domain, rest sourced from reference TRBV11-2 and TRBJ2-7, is EAGVAQSPRYKIIEKRQSVAFWCNPISGHATLYWYQQILGQGPKLLIQFQNNGVVDDSQLPKDRFSAERLKGVDSTLKIQPAKLEDSAVYLCASSSYRDYEQYFGPGTRLTVT.